The next 2 T cell receptor beta chains were all read from a single sample in a study of identical twins. Each CDR3 protein is one row after TCRdb ran MiXCR on the 5' RACE reads. The table records under 250,000 distinct CDR3 sequences, around 6.8% of them present only once. A further study also used this sample, focusing on yellow fever vaccine responses in identical twins.

The sequencing sample was made of memory (CD45RO+) T cells sorted from blood. These receptor sequences come from a woman aged 18-35 years in good health.

This clonotype appeared a few times. CDR3 sequence: CSARDWQGRATYEQYF. CDR3 bases: TGCAGTGCTAGAGATTGGCAGGGCAGGGCCACCTACGAGCAGTACTTC. The genes are TRBV20-1 and TRBJ2-7; D perhaps matches TRBD1 (5 bases). Germline-derived CDR1 and CDR2 are DFQATT and SNEGSKA (reference sequence). The CDR3 is 16 residues long. Deletions cut 0 bases from V and 2 bases from J, with 17 bases between.

This clonotype occurred a few times. V and J are TRBV7-9 and TRBJ2-4; D is tentatively TRBD1 or TRBD2 (7 bases each). This CDR3 is 16 amino acids long. V was cut by 1 base and J by 5 bases, with 15 bases left in between. Germline V CDR1 and CDR2: SEHNR, FQNEAQ (reference sequence). The CDR3 region has the DNA TGTGCCAGCAGCTTAGTACAGGGGAGGGGAGAAAACATTCAGTACTTC. This codes for CASSLVQGRGENIQYF.